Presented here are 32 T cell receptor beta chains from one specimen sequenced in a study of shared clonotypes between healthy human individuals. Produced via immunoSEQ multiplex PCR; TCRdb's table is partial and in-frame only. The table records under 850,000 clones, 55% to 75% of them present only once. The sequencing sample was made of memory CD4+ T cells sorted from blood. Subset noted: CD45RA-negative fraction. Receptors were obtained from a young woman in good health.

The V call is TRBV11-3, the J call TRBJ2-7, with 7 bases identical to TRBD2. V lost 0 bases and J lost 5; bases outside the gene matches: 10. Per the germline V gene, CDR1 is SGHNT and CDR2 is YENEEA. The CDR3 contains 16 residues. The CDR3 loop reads CASSLEAGGRAHEQYF. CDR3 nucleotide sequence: TGTGCCAGCAGCTTAGAGGCGGGCGGGAGAGCTCACGAGCAGTACTTC.

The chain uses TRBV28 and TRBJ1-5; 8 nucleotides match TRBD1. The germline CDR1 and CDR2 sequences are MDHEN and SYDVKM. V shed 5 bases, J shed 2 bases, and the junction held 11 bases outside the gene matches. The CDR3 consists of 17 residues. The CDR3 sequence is CASSPQDRAGRNQPQHF. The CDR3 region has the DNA TGTGCCAGCAGTCCCCAGGACAGGGCAGGGCGCAATCAGCCCCAGCATTTT. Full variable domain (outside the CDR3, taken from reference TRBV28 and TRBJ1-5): DVKVTQSSRYLVKRTGEKVFLECVQDMDHENMFWYRQDPGLGLRLIYFSYDVKMKEKGDIPEGYSVSREKKERFSLILESASTNQTSMYLCASSPQDRAGRNQPQHFGDGTRLSIL.

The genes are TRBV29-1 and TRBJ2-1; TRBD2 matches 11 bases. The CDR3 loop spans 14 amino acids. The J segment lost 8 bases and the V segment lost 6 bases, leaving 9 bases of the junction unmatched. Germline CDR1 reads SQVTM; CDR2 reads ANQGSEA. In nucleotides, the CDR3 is TGCAGCGTCGCGACTAGCGGGATCCGAGATGAGCAGTTCTTC. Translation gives CSVATSGIRDEQFF.

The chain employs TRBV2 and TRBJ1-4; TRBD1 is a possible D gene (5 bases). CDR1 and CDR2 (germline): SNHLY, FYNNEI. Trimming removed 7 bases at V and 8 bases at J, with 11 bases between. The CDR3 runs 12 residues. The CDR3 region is CASKRTQEKLFF. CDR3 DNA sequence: TGTGCCAGCAAGAGGACACAAGAAAAACTGTTTTTT. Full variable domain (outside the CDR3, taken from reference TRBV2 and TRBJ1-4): EPEVTQTPSHQVTQMGQEVILRCVPISNHLYFYWYRQILGQKVEFLVSFYNNEISEKSEIFDDQFSVERPDGSNFTLKIRSTKLEDSAMYFCASKRTQEKLFFGSGTQLSVL.

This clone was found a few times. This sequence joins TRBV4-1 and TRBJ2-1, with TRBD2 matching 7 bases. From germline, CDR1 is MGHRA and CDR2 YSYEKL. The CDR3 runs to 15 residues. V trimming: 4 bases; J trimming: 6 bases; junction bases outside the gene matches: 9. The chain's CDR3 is CASSLDPGTTNEQFF. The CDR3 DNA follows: TGCGCCAGCAGCCTAGACCCCGGGACTACCAATGAGCAGTTCTTC.

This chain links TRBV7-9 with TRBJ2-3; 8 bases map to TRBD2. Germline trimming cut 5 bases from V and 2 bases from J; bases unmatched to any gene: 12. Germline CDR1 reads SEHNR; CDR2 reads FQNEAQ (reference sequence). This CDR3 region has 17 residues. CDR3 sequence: CASSPLWSGSITDTQYF. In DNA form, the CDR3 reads TGTGCCAGCAGCCCACTTTGGAGCGGGAGTATCACAGATACGCAGTATTTT. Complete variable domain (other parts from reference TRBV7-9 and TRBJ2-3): DTGVSQNPRHKITKRGQNVTFRCDPISEHNRLYWYRQTLGQGPEFLTYFQNEAQLEKSRLLSDRFSAERPKGSFSTLEIQRTEQGDSAMYLCASSPLWSGSITDTQYFGPGTRLTVL.

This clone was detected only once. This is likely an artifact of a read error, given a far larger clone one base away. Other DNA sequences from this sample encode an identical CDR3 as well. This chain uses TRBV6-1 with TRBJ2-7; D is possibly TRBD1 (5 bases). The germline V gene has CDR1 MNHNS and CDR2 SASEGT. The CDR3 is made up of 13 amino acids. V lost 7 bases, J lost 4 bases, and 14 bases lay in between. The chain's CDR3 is CASTPDRGYEQYF. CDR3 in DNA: TGTGCCAGCACACCGGATAGGGGATACGAGCAGTACTTC.

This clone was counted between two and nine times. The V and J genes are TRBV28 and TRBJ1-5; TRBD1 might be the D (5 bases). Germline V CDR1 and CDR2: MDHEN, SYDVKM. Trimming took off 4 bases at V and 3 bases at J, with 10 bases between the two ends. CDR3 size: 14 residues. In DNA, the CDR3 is TGTGCCAGCAGTTCGGGGGGAGACAATCAGCCCCAGCATTTT. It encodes CASSSGGDNQPQHF.

The CDR3 DNA sequence: TGTGCCAGCAGCATGGATATGGGATTGACTGAAGCTTTCTTT. Protein product: CASSMDMGLTEAFF. The chain is built from TRBV7-9 and TRBJ1-1; no clear D gene. Germline assignment: CDR1 SEHNR and CDR2 FQNEAQ (reference sequence). V lost 5 bases and J lost 5, with 15 bases in between. The CDR3 has 14 amino acids.

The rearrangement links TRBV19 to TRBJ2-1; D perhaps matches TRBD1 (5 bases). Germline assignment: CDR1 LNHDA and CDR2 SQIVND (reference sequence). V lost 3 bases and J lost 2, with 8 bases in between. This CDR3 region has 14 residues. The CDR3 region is CASSMQGAYNEQFF. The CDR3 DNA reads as TGTGCCAGTAGTATGCAGGGTGCCTACAATGAGCAGTTCTTC. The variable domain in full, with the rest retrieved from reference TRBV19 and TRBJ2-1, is DGGITQSPKYLFRKEGQNVTLSCEQNLNHDAMYWYRQDPGQGLRLIYYSQIVNDFQKGDIAEGYSVSREKKESFPLTVTSAQKNPTAFYLCASSMQGAYNEQFFGPGTRLTVL.

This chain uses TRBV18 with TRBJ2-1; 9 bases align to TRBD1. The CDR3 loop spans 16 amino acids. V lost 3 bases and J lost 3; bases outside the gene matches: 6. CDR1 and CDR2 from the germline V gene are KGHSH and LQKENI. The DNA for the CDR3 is TGTGCCAGCTCACCCTCCGGGACAGGGTACTACAATGAGCAGTTCTTC. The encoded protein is CASSPSGTGYYNEQFF.

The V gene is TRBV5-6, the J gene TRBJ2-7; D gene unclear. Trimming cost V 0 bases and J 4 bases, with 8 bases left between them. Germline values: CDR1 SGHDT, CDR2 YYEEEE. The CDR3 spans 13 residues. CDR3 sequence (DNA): TGTGCCAGCAGCTTGGACAGAAAATACGAGCAGTACTTC. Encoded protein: CASSLDRKYEQYF.

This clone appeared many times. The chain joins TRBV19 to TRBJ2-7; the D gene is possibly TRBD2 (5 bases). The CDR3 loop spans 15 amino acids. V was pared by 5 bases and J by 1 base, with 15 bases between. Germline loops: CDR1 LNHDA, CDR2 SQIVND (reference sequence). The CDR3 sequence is CASSPLYGVSYEQYF. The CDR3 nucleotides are TGTGCCAGTAGTCCCCTATACGGGGTTTCCTACGAGCAGTACTTC.

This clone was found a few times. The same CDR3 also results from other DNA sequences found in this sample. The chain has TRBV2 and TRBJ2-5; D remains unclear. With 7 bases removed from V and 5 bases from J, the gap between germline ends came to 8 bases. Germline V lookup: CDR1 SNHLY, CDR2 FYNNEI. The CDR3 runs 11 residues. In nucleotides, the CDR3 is TGTGCCAGCACTCAGGAGGAGACCCAGTACTTC. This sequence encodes CASTQEETQYF.

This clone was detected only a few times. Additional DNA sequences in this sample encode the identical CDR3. The CDR3: CASSLGTRETQYF. The CDR3 DNA follows: TGTGCCAGCAGTTTAGGGACTAGAGAGACCCAGTACTTC. The gene calls are TRBV28 and TRBJ2-5; 8 bases align to TRBD2. The CDR3 consists of 13 residues. Germline loops: CDR1 MDHEN, CDR2 SYDVKM. J gave up 4 bases and V 2 bases, and 0 bases lay outside the gene matches.

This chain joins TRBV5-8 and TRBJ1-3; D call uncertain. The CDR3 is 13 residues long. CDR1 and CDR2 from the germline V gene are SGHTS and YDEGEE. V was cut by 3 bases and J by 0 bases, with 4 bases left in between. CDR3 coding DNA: TGTGCCAGCAGCTGGAACTCTGGAAACACCATATATTTT. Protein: CASSWNSGNTIYF.

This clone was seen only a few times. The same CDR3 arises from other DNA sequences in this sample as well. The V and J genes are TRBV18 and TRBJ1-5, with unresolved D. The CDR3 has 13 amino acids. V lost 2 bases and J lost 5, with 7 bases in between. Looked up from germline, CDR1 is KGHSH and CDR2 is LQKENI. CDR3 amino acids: CASSPGSDQPQHF. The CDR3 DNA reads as TGTGCCAGCTCACCAGGGTCGGATCAGCCCCAGCATTTT.

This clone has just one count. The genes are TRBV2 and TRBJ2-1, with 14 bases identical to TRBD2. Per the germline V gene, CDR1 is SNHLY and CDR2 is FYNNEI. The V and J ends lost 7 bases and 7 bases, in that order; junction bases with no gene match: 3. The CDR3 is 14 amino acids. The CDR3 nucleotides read TGTGCCAGCAACCGACTAGCGGGGGGGAATGAGCAGTTCTTC. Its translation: CASNRLAGGNEQFF. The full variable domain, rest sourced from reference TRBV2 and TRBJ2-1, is EPEVTQTPSHQVTQMGQEVILRCVPISNHLYFYWYRQILGQKVEFLVSFYNNEISEKSEIFDDQFSVERPDGSNFTLKIRSTKLEDSAMYFCASNRLAGGNEQFFGPGTRLTVL.

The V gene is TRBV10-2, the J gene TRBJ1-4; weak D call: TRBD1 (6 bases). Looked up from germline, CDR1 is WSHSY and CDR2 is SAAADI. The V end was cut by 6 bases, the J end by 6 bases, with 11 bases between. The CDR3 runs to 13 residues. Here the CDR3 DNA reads TGCGCCAGCAGGGCAGGGGAATATGAAAAACTGTTTTTT. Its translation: CASRAGEYEKLFF.

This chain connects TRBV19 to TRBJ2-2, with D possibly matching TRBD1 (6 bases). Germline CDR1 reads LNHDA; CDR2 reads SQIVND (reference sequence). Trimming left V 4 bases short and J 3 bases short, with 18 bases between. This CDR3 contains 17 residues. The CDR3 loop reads CASSSITQGPHTGELFF. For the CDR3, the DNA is TGTGCCAGTAGTAGTATAACTCAGGGGCCGCACACCGGGGAGCTGTTTTTT.

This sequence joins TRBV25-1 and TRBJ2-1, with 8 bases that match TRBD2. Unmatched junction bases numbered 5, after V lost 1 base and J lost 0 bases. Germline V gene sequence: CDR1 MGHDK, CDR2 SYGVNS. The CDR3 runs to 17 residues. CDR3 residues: CASSEFQGLGSYNEQFF. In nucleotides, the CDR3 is TGTGCCAGCAGTGAATTTCAGGGACTAGGCTCCTACAATGAGCAGTTCTTC.

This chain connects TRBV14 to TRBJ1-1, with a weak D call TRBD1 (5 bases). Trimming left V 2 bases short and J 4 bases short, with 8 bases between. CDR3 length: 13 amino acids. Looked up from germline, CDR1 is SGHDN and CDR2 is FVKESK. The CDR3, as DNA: TGTGCCAGCAGCCAAATAGGGACCACTGAAGCTTTCTTT. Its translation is CASSQIGTTEAFF.

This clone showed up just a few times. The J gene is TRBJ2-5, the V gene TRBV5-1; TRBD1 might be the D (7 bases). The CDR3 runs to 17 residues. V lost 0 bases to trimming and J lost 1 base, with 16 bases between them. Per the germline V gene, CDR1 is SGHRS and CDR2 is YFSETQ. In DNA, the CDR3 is TGCGCCAGCAGCTTGGTTCCAGGGGGGCCCGTCCAAGAGACCCAGTACTTC. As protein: CASSLVPGGPVQETQYF.

CDR3 region: CASSLSPGLGSLSYEQYF. The CDR3 region has the DNA TGTGCCAGCAGTTTATCACCGGGACTAGGCTCACTATCCTACGAGCAGTACTTC. The rearrangement uses TRBV28 and TRBJ2-7, with 8 nucleotides matching TRBD2. V shed 1 base and J 1 base; nucleotides not matched to a gene: 12. Per germline, CDR1 MDHEN and CDR2 SYDVKM. CDR3 length: 18 residues.

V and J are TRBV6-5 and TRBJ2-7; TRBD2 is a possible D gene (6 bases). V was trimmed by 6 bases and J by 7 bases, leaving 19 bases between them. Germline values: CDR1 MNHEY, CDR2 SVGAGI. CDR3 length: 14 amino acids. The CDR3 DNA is TGTGCCAGCAGCCCCGGGACCCCCGGGGGAGAGCAGTACTTC. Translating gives CASSPGTPGGEQYF.

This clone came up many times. This chain's CDR3 is CASSQDRRRGAFF. In DNA, the CDR3 is TGTGCCAGCAGCCAAGATCGTAGGAGGGGAGCTTTCTTT. The chain employs TRBV14 and TRBJ1-1, with TRBD1 as a possible D gene (5 bases). Per germline, CDR1 SGHDN and CDR2 FVKESK. The CDR3 is 13 amino acids. The V and J ends lost 0 bases and 10 bases respectively, with 12 bases between them.

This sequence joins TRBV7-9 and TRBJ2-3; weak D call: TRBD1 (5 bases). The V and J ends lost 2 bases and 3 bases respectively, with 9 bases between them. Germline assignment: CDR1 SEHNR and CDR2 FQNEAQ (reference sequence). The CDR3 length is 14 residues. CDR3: CASSLSRATDTQYF. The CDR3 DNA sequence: TGTGCCAGCAGCTTAAGCAGGGCGACAGATACGCAGTATTTT.

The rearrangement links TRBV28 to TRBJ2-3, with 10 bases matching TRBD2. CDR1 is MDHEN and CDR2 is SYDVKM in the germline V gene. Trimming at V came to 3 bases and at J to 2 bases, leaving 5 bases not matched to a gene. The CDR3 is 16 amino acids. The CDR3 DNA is TGTGCCAGCAGTTTTCTAGCGGGAGTGCCCACAGATACGCAGTATTTT. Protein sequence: CASSFLAGVPTDTQYF.

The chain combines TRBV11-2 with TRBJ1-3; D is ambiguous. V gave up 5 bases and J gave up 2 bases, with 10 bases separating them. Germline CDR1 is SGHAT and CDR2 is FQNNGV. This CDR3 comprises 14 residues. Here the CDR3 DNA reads TGTGCCAGCAGCCAAAACACCGCTGGAAACACCATATATTTT. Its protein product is CASSQNTAGNTIYF.

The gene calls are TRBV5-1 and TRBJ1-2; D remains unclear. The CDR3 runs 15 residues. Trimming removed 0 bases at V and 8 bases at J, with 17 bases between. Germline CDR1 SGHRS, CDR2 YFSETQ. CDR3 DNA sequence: TGCGCCAGCAGCTTGGCCGAGGGAGGAGTAGGAGGCTACACCTTC. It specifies CASSLAEGGVGGYTF.

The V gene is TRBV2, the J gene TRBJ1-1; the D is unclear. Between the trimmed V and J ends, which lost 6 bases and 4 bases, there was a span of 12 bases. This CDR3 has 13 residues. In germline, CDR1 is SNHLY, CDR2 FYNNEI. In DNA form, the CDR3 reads TGTGCCAGCAGGAAGAAGGATACCACTGAAGCTTTCTTT. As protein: CASRKKDTTEAFF.

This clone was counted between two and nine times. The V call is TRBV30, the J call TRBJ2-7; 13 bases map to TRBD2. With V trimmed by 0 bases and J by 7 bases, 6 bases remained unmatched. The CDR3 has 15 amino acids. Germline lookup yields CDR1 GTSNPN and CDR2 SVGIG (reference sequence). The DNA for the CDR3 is TGTGCCTGGAGTGTCCAGACTAGCGGGAGGTTTGAGCAGTACTTC. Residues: CAWSVQTSGRFEQYF.